The next 24 T cell receptor beta chains were all read from a single sample in a study of a mutant IDH1 vaccine in newly diagnosed glioma. Only in-frame clones appear in the TCRdb table, and some are missing; sequencing was by immunoSEQ multiplex PCR. The sample yields 70,000 or so clones, around 80% seen once. Time point reported: baseline, week 1 (first vaccination visit). Indicated treatment: pre-vaccination baseline after standard-of-care therapy. The sequenced sample was peripheral blood mononuclear cells (PBMCs), obtained from a glioma patient treated with radiotherapy, temozolomide or both. All receptors derive from a woman younger than 35 with glioma. Some clones in this sample may be carry-over from other donors' samples.

This clone was picked up one time. The rearrangement joins TRBV10-1 to TRBJ1-2; unclear D gene. The CDR3 extends over 14 amino acids. Germline CDR1 is WNHNN and CDR2 is SYGVQD (reference sequence). V was cut by 3 bases and J by 2 bases, with 10 bases left in between. The DNA of the CDR3 is TGCGCCAGCAGTGACCGAGACACAAACTATGGCTACACCTTC. As protein: CASSDRDTNYGYTF.

V and J are TRBV5-1 and TRBJ2-7; D may correspond to TRBD1 or TRBD2 (5 bases each). V lost 4 bases and J 0 bases, leaving 11 bases between the germline ends. The CDR3 length is 14 residues. The germline CDR1 and CDR2 sequences are SGHRS and YFSETQ. The CDR3 is CASSAGTDSYEQYF. The CDR3 DNA follows: TGCGCCAGCAGCGCCGGGACGGACTCCTACGAGCAGTACTTC.

The rearrangement joins TRBV2 to TRBJ1-1; D is uncertain. The ends were cut back, 10 bases at V and 6 bases at J, with 6 bases in the middle. Germline CDR1 is SNHLY and CDR2 is FYNNEI. The CDR3 is 9 residues long. The CDR3 bases are TGTGCCAAGCCGCCTGAAGCTTTCTTT. Translating gives CAKPPEAFF.

J is TRBJ2-1 and V is TRBV5-1; D is uncertain. There are 15 residues in the CDR3. CDR1 SGHRS and CDR2 YFSETQ come from the germline V gene. Trimming removed 0 bases at V and 0 bases at J, with 7 bases between. The CDR3 spells CASSLEASSYNEQFF. CDR3 DNA: TGCGCCAGCAGCTTGGAGGCTAGCTCCTACAATGAGCAGTTCTTC.

This clone was detected a few times. The genes are TRBV6-1 and TRBJ1-1, with D uncertain. V was clipped by 4 bases and J by 1 base, with 7 bases between them. The germline V gene encodes CDR1 MNHNS and CDR2 SASEGT. The CDR3 covers 13 residues. The CDR3 here is CASSVKANTEAFF. CDR3 DNA sequence: TGTGCCAGCAGTGTAAAAGCGAACACTGAAGCTTTCTTT.

This chain uses TRBV27 with TRBJ1-1; D remains ambiguous. This CDR3 comprises 15 residues. Germline V lookup: CDR1 MNHEY, CDR2 SMNVEV (reference sequence). V lost 2 bases and J 1 base, leaving 11 bases between the germline ends. The CDR3 is CASSLTGRRNTEAFF. CDR3 DNA: TGTGCCAGCAGTTTAACGGGTCGCAGGAACACTGAAGCTTTCTTT.

The rearrangement uses TRBV5-1 and TRBJ2-2; no clear D. The CDR3 spans 14 residues. V gave up 4 bases and J gave up 5 bases, with 12 bases separating them. CDR1 and CDR2 (germline): SGHRS, YFSETQ. The CDR3 sequence: CASSPALGTGELFF. CDR3 DNA sequence: TGCGCCAGCAGCCCCGCGTTAGGGACCGGGGAGCTGTTTTTT.

The CDR3 reads CASSLRTSGGMAYNEQFF. The CDR3 coding sequence is TGTGCCAGCAGCTTACGGACTAGCGGGGGAATGGCCTACAATGAGCAGTTCTTC. This chain links TRBV7-9 with TRBJ2-1; 13 bases fit TRBD2. Germline V gene sequence: CDR1 SEHNR, CDR2 FQNEAQ (reference sequence). After removal of 2 bases from V and 2 bases from J, the junction contained 6 bases not matched to a gene. The CDR3 extends over 18 amino acids.

V usage is TRBV5-1 and J usage is TRBJ2-7; TRBD2 aligns across 8 bases. Germline loops: CDR1 SGHRS, CDR2 YFSETQ. The CDR3 is 13 amino acids. Trimming cost V 6 bases and J 6 bases; bases outside gene matches: 8. For the CDR3, the DNA is TGCGCCAGCACAGGACTAGCCGTAGGCGAGCAGTACTTC. Its translation is CASTGLAVGEQYF.

This clone was observed a handful of times. This sequence joins TRBV19 and TRBJ1-5, with no clear D. This CDR3 is built from 14 residues. From germline, CDR1 is LNHDA and CDR2 SQIVND (reference sequence). Trimming took 8 bases from V and 3 from J, leaving 14 bases between them. DNA of the CDR3: TGTGCCAGTGGCACGCGGATCCTCAATCAGCCCCAGCATTTT. It codes for CASGTRILNQPQHF.

The V and J genes are TRBV6-5 and TRBJ2-7; D is perhaps TRBD2 (5 bases). Trimming removed 0 bases at V and 7 bases at J, with 16 bases between. Germline V gene data show CDR1 as MNHEY and CDR2 as SVGAGI. The CDR3 spans 15 residues. The CDR3 reads CASSYSITVPGEQYF. The CDR3 DNA sequence: TGTGCCAGCAGTTACTCGATCACCGTACCGGGGGAGCAGTACTTC.

This sequence joins TRBV7-9 and TRBJ1-1; a possible D gene is TRBD1 (6 bases). The ends were cut back, 3 bases at V and 1 base at J, with 9 bases in the middle. The CDR3 loop spans 14 amino acids. The V gene's germline CDR1 is SEHNR and CDR2 FQNEAQ (reference sequence). This CDR3 reads CASSLLQGNTEAFF. CDR3 nucleotide sequence: TGTGCCAGCAGCTTGCTACAGGGGAACACTGAAGCTTTCTTT.

This chain joins TRBV5-1 and TRBJ1-1, with 9 positions matching TRBD1. Germline CDR1 is SGHRS and CDR2 is YFSETQ. The CDR3 contains 15 residues. The J segment lost 1 base and the V segment lost 4 bases, leaving 5 bases of the junction unmatched. The CDR3 loop is CASSRGQGKNTEAFF. The CDR3 DNA follows: TGCGCCAGCAGCCGGGGACAGGGAAAGAACACTGAAGCTTTCTTT.

The gene calls are TRBV6-5 and TRBJ1-1; maybe TRBD1 (6 bases). V dropped 0 bases and J dropped 5 bases, with 10 bases sitting between them. Germline V gene lookup returns CDR1 MNHEY and CDR2 SVGAGI. CDR3 size: 14 residues. Here the CDR3 DNA reads TGTGCCAGCAGTTACTCCCTGACAGGAACTGAAGCTTTCTTT. Its translation is CASSYSLTGTEAFF.

CDR3 DNA sequence: TGTGCCAGCAGTTTGCATGGGACGGGGGGCTATGGCTACACCTTC. It translates to CASSLHGTGGYGYTF. The rearrangement uses TRBV5-4 and TRBJ1-2; D might be TRBD1 (5 bases). V lost 5 bases and J 4 bases, leaving 18 bases between the germline ends. Germline V CDR1 and CDR2: SGHNT, YYREEE (reference sequence). The length of the CDR3 is 15 residues.

This clone came up once. This chain joins TRBV6-5 and TRBJ2-3; 13 positions agree with TRBD2. This CDR3 spans 16 amino acids. Unmatched junction bases numbered 5, after V lost 4 bases and J lost 4 bases. Germline CDR1 MNHEY, CDR2 SVGAGI. The CDR3 DNA reads as TGTGCCAGCAGTTTCCGGACTAGCGGGGGTGCAGATACGCAGTATTTT. It yields the protein CASSFRTSGGADTQYF.

Within the sample, this clone is medium-sized (0.01 to 0.1%). V and J are TRBV27 and TRBJ2-4; D might be TRBD1 (5 bases). The V end lost 6 bases, the J end lost 2 bases, and 14 bases lay between the germline ends. The CDR3 length is 15 residues. The germline gives CDR1 MNHEY, CDR2 SMNVEV (reference sequence). CDR3 DNA: TGTGCCAGCAGCCCTCAGGGCCTCCCCAAAAACATTCAGTACTTC. Protein sequence: CASSPQGLPKNIQYF.

This chain joins TRBV7-2 and TRBJ2-3; 8 bases are shared with TRBD2. Germline loops: CDR1 SGHTA, CDR2 FQGNSA. CDR3 size: 15 residues. The trim removed 4 bases at V and 0 bases at J, leaving 3 bases unmatched. The CDR3, as DNA: TGTGCCAGCAGCTGGAGCGGGGGAAGCACAGATACGCAGTATTTT. Protein product: CASSWSGGSTDTQYF. Full variable domain (remainder filled in from reference TRBV7-2 and TRBJ2-3): GAGVSQSPSNKVTEKGKDVELRCDPISGHTALYWYRQSLGQGLEFLIYFQGNSAPDKSGLPSDRFSAERTGGSVSTLTIQRTQQEDSAVYLCASSWSGGSTDTQYFGPGTRLTVL.

The V call is TRBV7-9, the J call TRBJ2-4, with TRBD1 matching over 7 bases. Per germline, CDR1 SEHNR and CDR2 FQNEAQ (reference sequence). The CDR3 is 11 amino acids. V shed 5 bases and J 12 bases; nucleotides not matched to a gene: 4. The CDR3 coding sequence is TGTGCCAGCAGCCCAGGGGGTCGTCAGTACTTC. Its translation is CASSPGGRQYF.

This clone was counted a single time. The rearrangement uses TRBV6-5 and TRBJ2-5; 9 bases match TRBD2. The CDR3 runs to 14 residues. CDR1 is MNHEY and CDR2 is SVGAGI in the germline V gene. V shed 4 bases, J shed 4 bases, and the junction held 4 bases outside the gene matches. The CDR3 DNA reads TGTGCCAGCAGTTTGGCGGGAGGGGTAGAGACCCAGTACTTC. Its translation: CASSLAGGVETQYF.

The sample holds a few counts of this clone. As DNA, the CDR3 is TGTGCCAGCAGCCCCGGGACAGGGAATCAGCCCCAGCATTTT. Its translation: CASSPGTGNQPQHF. The V and J genes are TRBV7-2 and TRBJ1-5, with TRBD1 matching 9 bases. Trimming cost V 5 bases and J 4 bases; bases outside gene matches: 3. The CDR3 is 14 residues long. CDR1 is SGHTA and CDR2 is FQGNSA in the germline V gene. The full variable domain, with the rest looked up from reference TRBV7-2 and TRBJ1-5, is GAGVSQSPSNKVTEKGKDVELRCDPISGHTALYWYRQSLGQGLEFLIYFQGNSAPDKSGLPSDRFSAERTGGSVSTLTIQRTQQEDSAVYLCASSPGTGNQPQHFGDGTRLSIL.

The chain links TRBV30 to TRBJ2-1; 9 bases align to TRBD1. Unmatched junction bases numbered 1, after V lost 1 base and J lost 6 bases. Germline lookup yields CDR1 GTSNPN and CDR2 SVGIG (reference sequence). The CDR3 has 13 residues. CDR3 sequence: CAWSGTGVNEQFF. The CDR3 bases are TGTGCCTGGAGTGGGACAGGGGTCAATGAGCAGTTCTTC.

This clone was seen just once. This chain links TRBV6-4 with TRBJ2-3; TRBD2 matches 7 bases. Trimming removed 8 bases from V and 2 bases from J; junction bases left unmatched: 10. The CDR3 is 15 residues long. The germline gives CDR1 MRHNA, CDR2 SNTAGT. CDR3 residues: CASAPASGSTDTQYF. In DNA form, the CDR3 reads TGTGCCAGCGCCCCAGCTAGCGGATCCACAGATACGCAGTATTTT.

This clone was seen just once. This chain connects TRBV6-5 to TRBJ1-3, with 9 bases lining up with TRBD1. Germline CDR1 MNHEY, CDR2 SVGAGI. V lost 2 bases and J lost 4; bases outside the gene matches: 3. CDR3 length equals 15 residues. The CDR3 DNA sequence: TGTGCCAGCAGTTACGAGGGACAGGGAGGAAACACCATATATTTT. It specifies CASSYEGQGGNTIYF.